This T cell receptor beta chain was captured by sequencing in a study of chemoradiotherapy in HPV16-positive cancers. The CDR3 contains 14 residues. V lost 1 base and J lost 2, with 10 bases in between. CDR1 is SGHRS, CDR2 YFSETQ, per germline. Clones were read by immunoSEQ multiplex PCR, and TCRdb kept only the in-frame ones, dropping some. Altogether 8,000 to 9,000 clones are present, around nine tenths being singletons, with the ten largest covering about 4%. This sequence originates from a human donor with HPV-associated anogenital cancer. This chain uses TRBV5-1 with TRBJ2-7, with D unresolved. Here the sequenced sample was blood, taken from a patient who underwent chemoradiotherapy. The CDR3 nucleotides read TGCGCCAGCAGCTTGAACTCTCCAACCTACGAGCAGTACTTC. Amino acids: CASSLNSPTYEQYF.